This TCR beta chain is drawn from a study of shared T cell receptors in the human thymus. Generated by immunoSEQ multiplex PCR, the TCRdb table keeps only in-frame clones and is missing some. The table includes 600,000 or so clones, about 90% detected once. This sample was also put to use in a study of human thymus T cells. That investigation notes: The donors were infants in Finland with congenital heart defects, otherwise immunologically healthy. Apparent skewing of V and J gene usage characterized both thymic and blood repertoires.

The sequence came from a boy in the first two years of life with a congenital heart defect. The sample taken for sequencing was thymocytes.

CDR3 region: CASSFTSGHGTQYF. CDR3 DNA sequence: TGTGCCAGCAGTTTTACTAGCGGCCACGGGACCCAGTACTTC. V usage is TRBV28 and J usage is TRBJ2-5; 8 nucleotides line up with TRBD2. The CDR3 spans 14 residues. Unmatched junction bases numbered 7, after V lost 3 bases and J lost 7 bases. Germline loops: CDR1 MDHEN, CDR2 SYDVKM.